The present T cell receptor (beta chain) was sequenced within a study of CD8 T cells in ankylosing spondylitis. The ends were cut back, 5 bases at V and 5 bases at J, with 12 bases in the middle. The CDR3 has 13 residues. CDR1 SGHAT and CDR2 FQNNGV come from the germline V gene. A note on this clonotype: As yet, its antigen is unknown.

TCRdb used MiXCR to reprocess the 5' RACE reads, holding one entry per CDR3 protein. The sample comprises 800,000 to 900,000 distinct CDR3 sequences, approximately 12% of which are singletons, and approximately 0.51% rests with the top ten. Study outcomes and limitations: Among TCR beta sequences, a motif of roughly 8 highly homologous variants appeared characteristic of ankylosing spondylitis blood.

This TCR came from a male donor with ankylosing spondylitis. Sequencing was performed on blood, either unsorted or a sorted T cell fraction (not recorded which). This chain connects TRBV11-2 to TRBJ2-5; perhaps D is TRBD1 or TRBD2 (5 bases each). DNA for the CDR3: TGTGCCAGCAGCCGCGACTGGGGGGAGACCCAGTACTTC. This codes for CASSRDWGETQYF.